These 14 T cell receptor beta chains were sequenced from one sample in a study of blood T cell repertoires in COVID-19. Here immunoSEQ multiplex PCR was the method, and the copy in TCRdb shows in-frame clones only, minus some. The data contain about 200,000 clones, roughly 90% of them singletons. The sample consisted of peripheral blood. The receptors here all came from a man aged 50-60 years with acute or convalescent COVID-19.

The rearrangement links TRBV4-3 to TRBJ1-1; possibly TRBD1 for D (5 bases). Trimming removed 2 bases at V and 3 bases at J, with 16 bases between. The germline V gene has CDR1 LGHNA and CDR2 YSLEER. The CDR3 is 16 residues long. The CDR3 reads CASSQYRSGPDTEAFF. The CDR3 coding sequence is TGCGCCAGCAGCCAATATCGATCAGGGCCCGACACTGAAGCTTTCTTT.

The CDR3 region is CASSSAQGAYEQYV. CDR3 nucleotides: TGTGCCAGCAGTTCGGCACAGGGGGCCTACGAGCAGTACGTC. This rearrangement joins TRBV28 to TRBJ2-7; 8 bases map to TRBD1. With 4 bases clipped from V and 2 bases from J, the junction kept 4 bases outside the gene matches. CDR3 length: 14 amino acids. CDR1 and CDR2 from the germline V gene are MDHEN and SYDVKM.

V is TRBV6-4 and J is TRBJ2-1; 13 bases match TRBD2. This CDR3 has 18 amino acids. Germline V lookup: CDR1 MRHNA, CDR2 SNTAGT. The V segment lost 4 bases and the J segment 2 bases; nucleotides outside the gene matches: 8. The DNA of the CDR3 is TGTGCCAGCAGTGCCTCGACTAGCGGGGGGAATGCCTACAATGAGCAGTTCTTC. Its protein is CASSASTSGGNAYNEQFF.

The sample holds one count of this clone. The V gene is TRBV10-2, the J gene TRBJ2-2; tentative D call: TRBD1 (5 bases). The V and J ends lost 7 bases and 1 base respectively, with 10 bases between them. Germline V gives CDR1 WSHSY, CDR2 SAAADI. The length of the CDR3 is 14 residues. The CDR3 region has the DNA TGCGCCAGCAAAAGACAGCGGAACACCGGGGAGCTGTTTTTT. Protein sequence: CASKRQRNTGELFF.

This clone occurred once. This chain links TRBV5-6 with TRBJ2-1, with TRBD2 matching over 9 bases. Trimming removed 0 bases from V and 5 bases from J; junction bases left unmatched: 3. The CDR3 consists of 15 residues. Germline CDR1 SGHDT, CDR2 YYEEEE. CDR3 loop: CASSLVSGGNNEQFF. CDR3 nucleotides: TGTGCCAGCAGCTTGGTTAGCGGGGGAAACAATGAGCAGTTCTTC. The full variable domain, rest sourced from reference TRBV5-6 and TRBJ2-1, is DAGVTQSPTHLIKTRGQQVTLRCSPKSGHDTVSWYQQALGQGPQFIFQYYEEEERQRGNFPDRFSGHQFPNYSSELNVNALLLGDSALYLCASSLVSGGNNEQFFGPGTRLTVL.

Notes on this clone: At one end, the junction sequence differs from germline, possibly due to a read error. The V gene is TRBV7-7, the J gene TRBJ2-3; 11 bases are shared with TRBD2. Germline V gene lookup returns CDR1 SSHAT and CDR2 FNYEAQ (reference sequence). The CDR3 covers 15 residues. For the CDR3, the DNA is TGTGCTAGCAGCTTTAGCGGGGGGGCCGGAGATACGCAGTATTTT. Translated, it gives CASSFSGGAGDTQYF.

The rearrangement links TRBV5-8 to TRBJ1-6; D remains ambiguous. V was shortened by 1 base and J by 4 bases, with 15 bases between the two germline ends. This CDR3 is built from 17 residues. Per the germline V gene, CDR1 is SGHTS and CDR2 is YDEGEE. CDR3 in amino acids: CASSLPSSVYYNSPLHF. The DNA of the CDR3 is TGTGCCAGCAGCTTGCCCTCGAGCGTCTATTATAATTCACCCCTCCACTTT.

Many counts were recorded for this clone. The chain links TRBV11-2 to TRBJ2-2; possible D gene TRBD1, 5 bases. Germline CDR1 and CDR2: SGHAT and FQNNGV. Deletions cut 5 bases from V and 4 bases from J, with 8 bases between. This CDR3 spans 13 amino acids. The CDR3, as DNA: TGTGCCAGCAGCCAGGGCCCCACCGGGGAGCTGTTTTTT. Translating it yields CASSQGPTGELFF.

This clone showed up just once. The gene calls are TRBV27 and TRBJ2-7; tentative D call: TRBD1 (5 bases). This CDR3 region has 15 residues. V lost 0 bases to trimming and J lost 2 bases, with 11 bases between them. Germline V gene lookup returns CDR1 MNHEY and CDR2 SMNVEV (reference sequence). CDR3 sequence (DNA): TGTGCCAGCAGTTTATCTGACAGATGGGCCTACGAGCAGTACTTC. As protein: CASSLSDRWAYEQYF.

The chain combines TRBV6-2 or TRBV6-3 with TRBJ2-7; D may be TRBD1 (6 bases). Germline V gene data show CDR1 as MNHEY and CDR2 as SVGEGT. V lost 6 bases, J lost 1 base, and 13 bases lay in between. CDR3 length equals 14 residues. DNA for the CDR3: TGTGCCAGCAGCACTAGACAGGCGTCCTACGAGCAGTACTTC. This translates into CASSTRQASYEQYF.

The chain couples TRBV10-3 to TRBJ1-1; 7 bases match TRBD1. CDR3 size: 14 residues. CDR1 and CDR2 from the germline V gene are ENHRY and SYGVKD. V gave up 3 bases and J gave up 2 bases; unmatched junction bases: 3. CDR3 region: CAISDRDRNTEAFF. CDR3 sequence (DNA): TGTGCCATCAGTGACCGGGACAGAAACACTGAAGCTTTCTTT.

This rearrangement joins TRBV6-2 or TRBV6-3 to TRBJ2-3; TRBD1 is a possible D gene (7 bases). The V gene lost 2 bases and the J gene lost 1 base, with 13 bases spanning the gap. Germline V gene lookup returns CDR1 MNHEY and CDR2 SVGEGT. The CDR3 extends over 16 amino acids. Written as DNA, the CDR3 is TGTGCCAGCAGTTACCAGGGGGGAGCACGCACAGATACGCAGTATTTT. Its protein is CASSYQGGARTDTQYF.

This clone was recorded a few times. The chain recombines TRBV9 with TRBJ2-5; 8 nucleotides align to TRBD1. The trim removed 3 bases at V and 5 bases at J, leaving 6 bases unmatched. The CDR3 length is 14 residues. Germline CDR1 SGDLS, CDR2 YYNGEE. As DNA, the CDR3 is TGTGCCAGCAGCGGGACAGGGATAGGGGAGACCCAGTACTTC. Translation gives CASSGTGIGETQYF.

This chain uses TRBV5-4 with TRBJ2-1, with D possibly TRBD1 on 5 matching bases. This CDR3 is 14 amino acids long. Germline CDR1 is SGHNT and CDR2 is YYREEE (reference sequence). V lost 4 bases and J 4 bases, leaving 12 bases between the germline ends. CDR3 in DNA: TGTGCCAGCAGCCCTAGGACAACTTACAATGAGCAGTTCTTC. It encodes CASSPRTTYNEQFF.